This T cell receptor (beta chain) was observed in a study of blood T cell repertoires in COVID-19. In the study overall: Samples came from the United States, Italy and Spain, spanning acute and convalescent COVID-19. Sources were T cells, B-cell-depleted T cells, or PBMCs; the material itself was cDNA or gDNA.

Germline V gives CDR1 SEHNR, CDR2 FQNEAQ (reference sequence). The CDR3 totals 16 residues. With 5 bases removed from V and 3 bases from J, the gap between germline ends came to 14 bases. How the authors handled the data: Reference gene primer amplification gave nucleated cell count estimates. Data came from immunoSEQ multiplex PCR; TCRdb stores just in-frame clones and leaves some out. For V, J and clone size, that table is used; D and trimming come from the DNA. The sample carries some 20,000 clones, 90% recorded once. The sample consisted of peripheral blood. V usage is TRBV7-9 and J usage is TRBJ1-6, with no clear D. The receptor comes from a man between 65 and 79 years old with acute or convalescent COVID-19. CDR3 nucleotides: TGTGCCAGCAGCCTTACAGCTAGCGGCTATAATTCACCCCTCCACTTT. Amino acid sequence: CASSLTASGYNSPLHF.